This TCR beta chain was obtained from a study of cytomegalovirus exposure and HLA in healthy donors. The PCR was carried out with 60 Vbeta primers and 13 Jbeta primers. Some clones are missing from TCRdb's copy, which holds only in-frame ones; the method was immunoSEQ multiplex PCR. Found here are nearly 95,000 clones, roughly 8.2% of them singletons; the top ten hold roughly 2.1%. Study outcomes and limitations: Relative to the approximately 700-donor mean, N-insertions were reportedly fewer in an Asian-associated ancestry cluster in a later analysis. Researchers left out some V segments, among them TRBV6-2 and TRBV6-3, as indistinguishable. In a later analysis, most CMV-associated TCR beta chains appeared HLA-restricted. The productive fraction for most TCR beta V segments was about 90% or about 30% in an earlier analysis.

Concerning this clone itself: Its specificity is unknown.

Trimming took 7 bases from V and 4 from J; bases not matched to a gene: 4. The CDR3 sequence is 13 residues long. CDR1 and CDR2 from the germline V gene are SNHLY and FYNNEI. The sample taken for sequencing was PBMCs. The chain has TRBV2 and TRBJ2-3, with TRBD1 matching over 8 bases. The sequence was obtained from a man over 45 in good health and CMV-seronegative. In nucleotides, the CDR3 is TGTGCCAGCACCAGGACAGGGCCAGATACGCAGTATTTT. It yields the protein CASTRTGPDTQYF.